These 21 T cell receptor beta chains share one sample of origin, sequenced in a study of shared clonotypes between healthy human individuals. Assay used: immunoSEQ multiplex PCR; TCRdb lists only in-frame clones, some missing. The table includes about 450,000 clones, around three quarters detected once. The sample was PBMCs. These TCRs come from a woman aged 40 to 50 in good health. Some clones in this sample may be carry-over from other donors' samples.

Remarks on this clone: This likely came from a read error, as a far larger clone is one base away. The same CDR3 also results from other DNA sequences found in this sample. The chain has TRBV4-1 and TRBJ2-3; either TRBD1 or TRBD2 may fit D (5 bases each). With 4 bases removed from V and 1 base from J, the gap between germline ends came to 18 bases. Germline lookup yields CDR1 MGHRA and CDR2 YSYEKL. This CDR3 spans 17 amino acids. This CDR3 is CASSRIIRVGGTDTQYF. The CDR3 coding sequence is TGCGCCAGCAGCCGAATCATCAGAGTGGGGGGCACAGATACGCAGTATTTT.

The chain joins TRBV2 to TRBJ2-2; 11 nucleotides agree with TRBD2. The CDR3 consists of 15 residues. V shed 4 bases, J shed 7 bases, and the junction held 5 bases outside the gene matches. The V gene's germline CDR1 is SNHLY and CDR2 FYNNEI. In nucleotides, the CDR3 is TGTGCCAGCAGTGGACTAGCGGGAAGGGTCGGGGAGCTGTTTTTT. This translates into CASSGLAGRVGELFF.

The chain carries TRBV11-3 and TRBJ2-1, with D uncertain. Germline CDR1 is SGHNT and CDR2 is YENEEA. This CDR3 contains 13 residues. Trimming removed 0 bases from V and 10 bases from J, with 10 bases in between. CDR3 bases: TGTGCCAGCAGCTTAGATCGGGCTGGAGAGCAGTTCTTC. This codes for CASSLDRAGEQFF.

The DNA of the CDR3 is TGTGCCAGCAGCCAAGATGGTAGCGGGAGGGGGGGAGAGACCCAGTACTTC. Its protein is CASSQDGSGRGGETQYF. The rearrangement links TRBV4-2 to TRBJ2-5; TRBD2 matches 11 bases. Germline CDR1 and CDR2: LGHNA and YNFKEQ. The CDR3 length is 17 residues. V trimming: 0 bases; J trimming: 4 bases; junction bases outside the gene matches: 7.

The chain couples TRBV5-1 to TRBJ2-3; D possibly corresponds to TRBD1 (6 bases). Germline CDR1 is SGHRS and CDR2 is YFSETQ. The CDR3 is made up of 16 amino acids. V gave up 0 bases and J gave up 6 bases, with 17 bases separating them. The CDR3 DNA reads as TGCGCCAGCAGCTTGGTGGGGGACACCAGGGTCGATACGCAGTATTTT. Protein product: CASSLVGDTRVDTQYF.

Written as DNA, the CDR3 is TGTGCCAGCGGGACTACAGGGAACTCTGGAAACACCATATATTTT. Residues: CASGTTGNSGNTIYF. The chain joins TRBV10-3 to TRBJ1-3, with D tentatively TRBD1 (6 bases). This CDR3 comprises 15 residues. From germline, CDR1 is ENHRY and CDR2 SYGVKD. The V gene lost 10 bases and the J gene lost 0 bases, with 16 bases spanning the gap.

A word on this clone: The sample contains more than one DNA sequence encoding this CDR3. This chain connects TRBV7-8 to TRBJ1-5, with a tentative D call TRBD1 (5 bases). The CDR3 contains 13 residues. V was clipped by 3 bases and J by 4 bases, with 7 bases between them. The germline gives CDR1 SGHVS, CDR2 FQNEAQ. The chain's CDR3 is CASSFGGNQPQHF. The CDR3 DNA reads TGTGCCAGCAGCTTTGGGGGTAATCAGCCCCAGCATTTT.

The chain has TRBV29-1 and TRBJ2-7; 7 positions match TRBD1. V shed 1 base, J shed 0 bases, and the junction held 0 bases outside the gene matches. This CDR3 is built from 13 residues. Per the germline V gene, CDR1 is SQVTM and CDR2 is ANQGSEA. As DNA, the CDR3 is TGCAGCGTTGAAGGGGACAGCTCCTACGAGCAGTACTTC. Protein sequence: CSVEGDSSYEQYF.

The CDR3 loop reads CSVVLLAGAWEQYF. The CDR3 DNA reads as TGCAGCGTTGTTTTACTAGCGGGAGCGTGGGAGCAGTACTTC. The genes are TRBV29-1 and TRBJ2-7; the match to TRBD2 covers 11 bases. Germline V gene sequence: CDR1 SQVTM, CDR2 ANQGSEA. The length of the CDR3 is 14 residues. The trim removed 4 bases at V and 7 bases at J, leaving 9 bases unmatched.

The CDR3 region has the DNA TGCGCCAGCAGCTCCCCCGTTGGGCCCTACGAGCAGTACTTC. This gives the protein CASSSPVGPYEQYF. The chain combines TRBV5-1 with TRBJ2-7; D is unresolved. Germline-derived CDR1 and CDR2 are SGHRS and YFSETQ. V was cut by 3 bases and J by 2 bases, with 12 bases left in between. The CDR3 sequence is 14 residues long.

Note on this clone: This sequence is one base from a far larger clone and is likely a read error. The chain is built from TRBV7-6 and TRBJ2-2; the D call may be TRBD1 or TRBD2 (5 bases each). This CDR3 has 17 residues. CDR1 and CDR2 from the germline V gene are SGHVS and FNYEAQ. DNA of the CDR3: TGTACCAGCAGACCAGCGGAGTGGGACGGGAACACCGGGGAGCTGTTTTTT. Its protein is CTSRPAEWDGNTGELFF.

This clone was seen once. The chain links TRBV29-1 to TRBJ2-3; no clear D. Trimming removed 4 bases from V and 6 bases from J, with 23 bases in between. The CDR3 contains 16 residues. Germline V gene data show CDR1 as SQVTM and CDR2 as ANQGSEA. CDR3 sequence reads: CSVVLVLSRVPDTQYF. In DNA, the CDR3 is TGCAGCGTTGTCTTAGTTCTATCCCGGGTTCCCGATACGCAGTATTTT.

This chain uses TRBV7-2 with TRBJ1-4; D possibly corresponds to TRBD1 (6 bases). From germline, CDR1 is SGHTA and CDR2 FQGNSA. CDR3 length equals 14 residues. V shed 3 bases and J shed 6 bases, with 11 bases lying between them. CDR3: CASSLRAGDEKLFF. DNA of the CDR3: TGTGCCAGCAGCTTGCGGGCAGGGGATGAAAAACTGTTTTTT.

The CDR3 loop is CASRNWTGLKSADTQYF. The CDR3 DNA reads as TGTGCCAGCAGGAATTGGACGGGACTCAAGTCCGCAGATACGCAGTATTTT. The V call is TRBV11-2, the J call TRBJ2-3; tentative D call: TRBD2 (6 bases). Trimming took 6 bases from V and 4 from J, leaving 23 bases between them. The CDR3 covers 17 residues. CDR1 SGHAT and CDR2 FQNNGV come from the germline V gene.

This clone showed up just a few times. V usage is TRBV14 and J usage is TRBJ2-7; 10 bases line up with TRBD2. Germline V lookup: CDR1 SGHDN, CDR2 FVKESK. This CDR3 has 14 residues. After removal of 1 base from V and 4 bases from J, the junction contained 1 base not matched to a gene. For the CDR3, the DNA is TGTGCCAGCAGCCAAGCTAGCGGGAGATACGAGCAGTACTTC. Its protein is CASSQASGRYEQYF.

The chain combines TRBV25-1 with TRBJ2-3, with no clear D. V was trimmed by 3 bases and J by 8 bases, leaving 15 bases between them. Germline-derived CDR1 and CDR2 are MGHDK and SYGVNS. The CDR3 totals 14 residues. This CDR3 reads CASSDVGPRSTQYF. In nucleotides, the CDR3 is TGTGCCAGCAGTGACGTTGGCCCACGGAGTACGCAGTATTTT.

The rearrangement uses TRBV19 and TRBJ1-3; no clear D. Deletions cut 6 bases from V and 0 bases from J, with 15 bases between. Germline CDR1 reads LNHDA; CDR2 reads SQIVND (reference sequence). There are 16 residues in the CDR3. The chain's CDR3 is CASSPTGLISGNTIYF. In DNA, the CDR3 is TGTGCCAGTAGCCCGACCGGACTGATCTCTGGAAACACCATATATTTT.

The chain is built from TRBV10-3 and TRBJ2-3; 7 positions agree with TRBD2. V gave up 10 bases and J gave up 0 bases; unmatched junction bases: 4. The CDR3 sequence is 13 residues long. Germline V CDR1 and CDR2: ENHRY, SYGVKD. The CDR3 nucleotides are TGTGCCACCCAAGCGGGAAGCACAGATACGCAGTATTTT. Translated: CATQAGSTDTQYF.

This chain joins TRBV9 and TRBJ1-5, with 9 positions matching TRBD1. The CDR3 has 16 amino acids. Losses at the gene ends were 0 bases for V and 2 bases for J; bases not matched to a gene: 3. Germline CDR1 reads SGDLS; CDR2 reads YYNGEE. The chain's CDR3 is CASSVDGTGRNQPQHF. CDR3 DNA sequence: TGTGCCAGCAGCGTAGATGGGACAGGGCGCAATCAGCCCCAGCATTTT.

This chain connects TRBV2 to TRBJ2-4; D gene unclear. CDR1 SNHLY and CDR2 FYNNEI come from the germline V gene. The length of the CDR3 is 12 residues. Trimming removed 1 base from V and 6 bases from J, with 4 bases in between. CDR3 DNA: TGTGCCAGCAGTGAAGTGTCAAACATTCAGTACTTC. The encoded protein is CASSEVSNIQYF.

This clone was seen only a few times. A far larger clone is off by one base, so a read error is likely. The same CDR3 arises from other DNA sequences in this sample as well. V usage is TRBV6-1 and J usage is TRBJ2-1; no definite D call. V lost 0 bases and J 7 bases, leaving 7 bases between the germline ends. This CDR3 has 13 amino acids. Germline CDR1 reads MNHNS; CDR2 reads SASEGT. In DNA form, the CDR3 reads TGTGCCAGCAGTGAAGCTGTCGAGAATGAGCAGTTCTTC. This translates into CASSEAVENEQFF.